Sequencing of this T cell receptor beta chain was carried out in a study of shared clonotypes between healthy human individuals. Study-level results: In this cohort, only blood was sampled, and tissue repertoires likely differ. The sharing of 5% to 5.5% of naive CD4 clonotypes was seen across a handful of donors.

Sorted-subset replicate PCR reactions were performed with 200 ng DNA, corresponding to roughly 30,000 T cell genomes. TCRdb's table, derived via immunoSEQ multiplex PCR, lists solely in-frame clones and lacks some. Among roughly 590,000 clones listed, around 95% were seen once. V was clipped by 1 base and J by 4 bases, with 8 bases between them. This CDR3 contains 14 residues. Germline-derived CDR1 and CDR2 are MDHEN and SYDVKM. Naive CD8 cells lacked CD45RO, underwent positive selection for CCR7 and left out terminally differentiated effector memory CD45RA+ cells. In the case of this clone: What it binds is unknown.

What was sequenced was naive CD8+ T cells sorted from blood. The TCR originated in a woman in her twenties or thirties in good health. The rearrangement links TRBV28 to TRBJ2-1, with no clear D. The CDR3 protein is CASSLFGSYNEQFF. The CDR3 nucleotides are TGTGCCAGCAGTTTATTCGGGTCTTACAATGAGCAGTTCTTC. The variable domain in full, completed from reference TRBV28 and TRBJ2-1, reads DVKVTQSSRYLVKRTGEKVFLECVQDMDHENMFWYRQDPGLGLRLIYFSYDVKMKEKGDIPEGYSVSREKKERFSLILESASTNQTSMYLCASSLFGSYNEQFFGPGTRLTVL.